The sequence of this T cell receptor beta chain was determined in a study of shared clonotypes between healthy human individuals. The CDR3 consists of 21 residues. Germline loops: CDR1 SGHTA, CDR2 FQGTGA. The junction had 22 bases not matched to a gene; V was cut back by 3 bases and J by 2 bases. Some clones are missing from TCRdb's copy, which holds only in-frame ones; the method was immunoSEQ multiplex PCR. The sample contains approximately 640,000 clones, about nine tenths of which appear only once. Sequenced: memory CD8+ T cells from PBMCs. The subset here: CD45RO+ cells pooled with CCR7-negative TemRA cells. This TCR was sampled from a man aged 18 to 29 in good health. Some clones in this sample may be carry-over from other donors' samples. V and J are TRBV7-3 and TRBJ2-7, with 10 bases matching TRBD2. CDR3 region: CASSLASALAGAFKSTYEQYF. The CDR3, as DNA: TGTGCCAGCAGCTTGGCCTCTGCTCTAGCGGGAGCCTTCAAGTCGACCTACGAGCAGTACTTC. Using reference TRBV7-3 and TRBJ2-7 for the parts outside the CDR3, the full variable domain is GAGVSQTPSNKVTEKGKYVELRCDPISGHTALYWYRQSLGQGPEFLIYFQGTGAADDSGLPNDRFFAVRPEGSVSTLKIQRTERGDSAVYLCASSLASALAGAFKSTYEQYFGPGTRLTVT.